The 2 T cell receptor beta chains below were found in one sample sequenced in a study of T cell clones after liver transplantation (dated by TCRdb to about 2019). The protocol used for the library was the immunoSEQ multiplex PCR assay. This immuneACCESS table, as held by TCRdb, lists in-frame sequences with V and J called but not all clones. Of the missing ones, under half trace to an unresolved V gene in checked studies; the others have no known cause. This sample holds more than 100,000 clones; about 88% were observed only once. In total, the top ten clones hold roughly 2.8% of the sample. Specimen: CD4+ T cells from blood, collected approximately 50 months after liver transplant. The receptors were sampled from a human patient who received a liver transplant. Following transplantation, T cells from the graft donor may be among those present.

The V call is TRBV6-1, the J call TRBJ1-2, with TRBD1 matching 7 bases. The CDR3 consists of 19 residues. V shed 4 bases, J shed 0 bases, and the junction held 17 bases outside the gene matches. The germline gives CDR1 MNHNS, CDR2 SASEGT. CDR3: CASSVEVYGTANSNYGYTF. CDR3 in DNA: TGTGCCAGCAGTGTAGAGGTCTACGGGACAGCTAATTCTAACTATGGCTACACCTTC.

The chain is built from TRBV30 and TRBJ1-1; possibly TRBD1 for D (5 bases). The length of the CDR3 is 13 residues. Germline V gene data show CDR1 as GTSNPN and CDR2 as SVGIG (reference sequence). Trimming cost V 3 bases and J 1 base, with 9 bases left between them. The CDR3: CAWRGRRNTEAFF. CDR3 coding DNA: TGTGCCTGGAGGGGACGGCGGAACACTGAAGCTTTCTTT. The whole variable domain, remainder taken from reference TRBV30 and TRBJ1-1, is SQTIHQWPATLVQPVGSPLSLECTVEGTSNPNLYWYRQAAGRGLQLLFYSVGIGQISSEVPQNLSASRPQDRQFILSSKKLLLSDSGFYLCAWRGRRNTEAFFGQGTRLTVV.